The TCR beta chain described here comes from a study of cytomegalovirus exposure and HLA in healthy donors. Study details: Genotyping showed roughly 81% of fewer than 500 donors falling in the Caucasian-associated ancestry cluster. Study observations and caveats: Later work showed greater clonal expansion in HLA-associated TCR beta chains than in equally common others. One cluster of highly shared sequence variants probably arose as a sequencing artifact. Across donors, presence/absence analyses took sequencing depth to be roughly uniform.

Trimming took 2 bases from V and 2 from J, leaving 9 bases between them. Germline V gene data show CDR1 as SNHLY and CDR2 as FYNNEI. The CDR3 is made up of 15 amino acids. This clone was picked up one time. Antigen: not known. The study ran its PCR with 60 Vbeta and 13 Jbeta primers. Method: immunoSEQ multiplex PCR; TCRdb's copy keeps in-frame clones and lacks some. The sample holds roughly 200,000 clones; 75% to 85% are singletons and the top ten take 2.5% to 3.5%. Sequenced sample: PBMCs. This sequence originates from a woman aged 40 to 50 in good health and CMV-seronegative. The chain links TRBV2 to TRBJ1-4, with a possible D match to TRBD1 (5 bases). The CDR3 region has the DNA TGTGCCAGCAGTGAATGGGGGGTTACTAATGAAAAACTGTTTTTT. Its translation is CASSEWGVTNEKLFF.